Sequencing of this T cell receptor beta chain was carried out in a study of graft-versus-host responses after intestinal transplantation. Findings of the study overall: Early declines in HvG clones that occurred post-transplant were associated with peak circulating GvH clone levels. Detected in recipient marrow were GvH clones, some of which were first observed in ileum or blood. Individuals who had graft-donor T cell macrochimerism had allografts that showed high graft-versus-host to host-versus-graft clonal ratios.

The method was immunoSEQ multiplex PCR; TCRdb's version includes in-frame clones alone and lacks a portion of them. The sample yields around 70,000 clones, 80% to 90% seen once. A word on this clone: Its antigen is undetermined.

The CDR3 is 14 amino acids. J gave up 2 bases and V 6 bases, and 2 bases lay outside the gene matches. Looked up from germline, CDR1 is MDHEN and CDR2 is SYDVKM. The material was unstimulated CD8+ T cells sorted from spleen or lymph node cells, obtained before intestinal transplant. The chain has TRBV28 and TRBJ2-1, with 9 bases that match TRBD1. The receptor's source is a human donor who received an intestinal transplant. CDR3 sequence (DNA): TGTGCCAGCAGGGGACAGGGAGCCTACAATGAGCAGTTCTTC. It codes for CASRGQGAYNEQFF.